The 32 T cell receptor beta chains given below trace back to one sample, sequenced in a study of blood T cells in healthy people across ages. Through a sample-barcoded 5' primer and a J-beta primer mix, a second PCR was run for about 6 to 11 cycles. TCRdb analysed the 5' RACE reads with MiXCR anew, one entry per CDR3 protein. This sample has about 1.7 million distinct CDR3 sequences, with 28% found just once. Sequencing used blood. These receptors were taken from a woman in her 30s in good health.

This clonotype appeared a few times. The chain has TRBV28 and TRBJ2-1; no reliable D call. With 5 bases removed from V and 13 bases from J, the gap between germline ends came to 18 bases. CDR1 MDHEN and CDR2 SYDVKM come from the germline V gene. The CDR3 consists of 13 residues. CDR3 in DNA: TGTGCCAGCAGTGGGGTTTATCGTGAGACCCAGTTCTTC. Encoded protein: CASSGVYRETQFF.

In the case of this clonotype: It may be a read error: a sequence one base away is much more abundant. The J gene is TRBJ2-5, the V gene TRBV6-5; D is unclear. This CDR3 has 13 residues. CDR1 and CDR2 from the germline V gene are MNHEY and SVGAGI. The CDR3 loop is CAGSDGYQRTQYF. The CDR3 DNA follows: TGTGCCGGCAGCGACGGTTACCAGCGGACCCAGTACTTC.

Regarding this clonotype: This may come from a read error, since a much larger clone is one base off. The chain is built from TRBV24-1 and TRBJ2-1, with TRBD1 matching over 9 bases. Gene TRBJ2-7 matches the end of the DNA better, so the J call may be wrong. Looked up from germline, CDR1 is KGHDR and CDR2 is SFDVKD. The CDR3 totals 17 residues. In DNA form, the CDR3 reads TGTGCCACCAGTGATGCGGGACAGGGAAGCTCCTACAATGAGCAGTACTTC. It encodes CATSDAGQGSSYNEQYF.

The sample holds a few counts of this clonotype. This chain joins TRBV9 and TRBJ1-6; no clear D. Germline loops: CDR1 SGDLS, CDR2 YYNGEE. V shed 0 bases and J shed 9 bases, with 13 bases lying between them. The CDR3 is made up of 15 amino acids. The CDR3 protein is CASSVVSGVGSPLHF. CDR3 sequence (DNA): TGTGCCAGCAGCGTAGTTTCAGGAGTGGGTTCACCCCTCCACTTT.

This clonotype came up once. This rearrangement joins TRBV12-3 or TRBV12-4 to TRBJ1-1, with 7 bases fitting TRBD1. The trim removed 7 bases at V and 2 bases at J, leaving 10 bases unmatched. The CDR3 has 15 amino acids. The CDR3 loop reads CASKRLQGTNTEAFF. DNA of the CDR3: TGTGCCAGCAAACGTTTACAGGGGACCAACACTGAAGCTTTCTTT.

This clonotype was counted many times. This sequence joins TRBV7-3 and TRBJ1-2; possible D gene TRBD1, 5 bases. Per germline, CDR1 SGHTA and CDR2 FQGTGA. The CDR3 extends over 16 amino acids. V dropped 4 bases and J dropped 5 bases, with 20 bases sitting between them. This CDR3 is CASSSTQQGGPYGYTF. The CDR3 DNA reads TGTGCCAGCAGCTCTACCCAGCAGGGTGGGCCTTATGGCTACACCTTC.

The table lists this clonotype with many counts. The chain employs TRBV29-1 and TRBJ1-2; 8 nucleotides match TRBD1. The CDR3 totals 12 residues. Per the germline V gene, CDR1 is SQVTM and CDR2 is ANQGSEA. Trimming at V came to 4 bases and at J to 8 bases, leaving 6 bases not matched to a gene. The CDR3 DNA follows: TGCAGCGTTGCCTCAGGGGGCGAAGGCTACACCTTC. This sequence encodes CSVASGGEGYTF.

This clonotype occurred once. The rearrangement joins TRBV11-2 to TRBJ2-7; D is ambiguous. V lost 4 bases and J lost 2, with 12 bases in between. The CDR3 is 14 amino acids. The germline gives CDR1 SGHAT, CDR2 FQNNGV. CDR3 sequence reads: CASSSRQSPYEQYF. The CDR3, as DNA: TGTGCCAGCAGCTCGCGACAATCTCCCTACGAGCAGTACTTC.

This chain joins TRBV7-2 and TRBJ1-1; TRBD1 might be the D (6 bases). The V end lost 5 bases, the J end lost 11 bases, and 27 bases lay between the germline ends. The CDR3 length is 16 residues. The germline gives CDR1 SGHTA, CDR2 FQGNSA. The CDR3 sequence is CASSLSTGTNRGGAFF. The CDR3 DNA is TGTGCCAGCAGCCTATCAACCGGGACTAATAGGGGGGGGGCTTTCTTT.

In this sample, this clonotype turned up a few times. The CDR3 coding sequence is TGTGCCAGCAGCTCGCCGGCAGGGGGTAGGAACCTCTCTGGGGCCAACGTCCTGACTTTC. It yields the protein CASSSPAGGRNLSGANVLTF. This chain connects TRBV5-5 to TRBJ2-6; 7 nucleotides align to TRBD1. Trimming at V came to 3 bases and at J to 0 bases, leaving 15 bases not matched to a gene. Looked up from germline, CDR1 is SGHKS and CDR2 is YYEKEE (reference sequence). CDR3 length: 20 amino acids. Together with reference TRBV5-5 and TRBJ2-6, the CDR3 gives the full variable domain: DAGVTQSPTHLIKTRGQQVTLRCSPISGHKSVSWYQQVLGQGPQFIFQYYEKEERGRGNFPDRFSARQFPNYSSELNVNALLLGDSALYLCASSSPAGGRNLSGANVLTFGAGSRLTVL.

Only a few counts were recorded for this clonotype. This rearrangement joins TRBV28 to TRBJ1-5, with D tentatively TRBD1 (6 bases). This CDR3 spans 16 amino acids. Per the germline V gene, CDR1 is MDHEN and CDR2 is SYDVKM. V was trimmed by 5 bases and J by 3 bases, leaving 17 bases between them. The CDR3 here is CASSLISGGPNQPQHF. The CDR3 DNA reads TGTGCCAGCAGTCTCATATCTGGGGGCCCCAATCAGCCCCAGCATTTT.

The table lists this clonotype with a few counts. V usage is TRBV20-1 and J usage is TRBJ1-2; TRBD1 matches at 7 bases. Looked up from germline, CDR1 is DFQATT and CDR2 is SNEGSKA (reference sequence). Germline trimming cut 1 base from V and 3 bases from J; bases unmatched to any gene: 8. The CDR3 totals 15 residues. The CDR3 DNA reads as TGCAGTGCTAGAGTACTGGACAGGTCCGACTATGGCTACACCTTC. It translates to CSARVLDRSDYGYTF.

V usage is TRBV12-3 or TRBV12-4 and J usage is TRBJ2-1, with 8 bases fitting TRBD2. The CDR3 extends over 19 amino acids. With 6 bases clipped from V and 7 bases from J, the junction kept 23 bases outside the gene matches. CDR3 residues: CASSPVIPTPRGAANEQFF. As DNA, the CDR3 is TGTGCCAGCAGCCCAGTTATCCCCACACCGCGGGGGGCCGCGAATGAGCAGTTCTTC.

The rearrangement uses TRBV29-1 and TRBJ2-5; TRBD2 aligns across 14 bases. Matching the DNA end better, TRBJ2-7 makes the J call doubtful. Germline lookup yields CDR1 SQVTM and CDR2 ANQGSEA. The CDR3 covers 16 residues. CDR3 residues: CSVAGTSGSDGDEQYF. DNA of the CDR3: TGCAGCGTGGCCGGGACTAGCGGGAGTGACGGCGACGAGCAGTACTTC.

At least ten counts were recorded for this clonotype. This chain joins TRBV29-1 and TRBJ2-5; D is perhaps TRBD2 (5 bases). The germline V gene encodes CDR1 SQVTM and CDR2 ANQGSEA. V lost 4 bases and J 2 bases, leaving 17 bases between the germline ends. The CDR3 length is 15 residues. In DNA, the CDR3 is TGCAGCGTTGTCCCAGTTCGAGGGATACAAGAGACCCAGTACTTC. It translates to CSVVPVRGIQETQYF.

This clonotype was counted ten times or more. The chain's CDR3 is CASSRTAGAQETQYF. Written as DNA, the CDR3 is TGTGCCAGCAGCCGAACAGCGGGAGCTCAAGAGACCCAGTACTTC. J is TRBJ2-5 and V is TRBV7-6; 8 positions agree with TRBD2. V was pared by 5 bases and J by 2 bases, with 7 bases of the junction left unmatched. CDR1 is SGHVS, CDR2 FNYEAQ, per germline. The CDR3 runs 15 residues.

The CDR3 region has the DNA TGTGCCAGCAGGAGCCGGGACAGGGGATTGACGGACATTCAGTACTTC. It yields the protein CASRSRDRGLTDIQYF. The chain joins TRBV6-1 to TRBJ2-4; TRBD1 aligns across 10 bases. Germline trimming cut 6 bases from V and 8 bases from J; bases unmatched to any gene: 13. The germline gives CDR1 MNHNS, CDR2 SASEGT. This CDR3 has 16 residues.

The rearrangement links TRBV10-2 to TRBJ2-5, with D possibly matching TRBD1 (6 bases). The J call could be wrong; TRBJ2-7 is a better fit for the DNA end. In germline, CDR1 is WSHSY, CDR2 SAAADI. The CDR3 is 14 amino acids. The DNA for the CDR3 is TGCGCCAGCGTCCCCCCGGACAGTCCCTACGAGCAGTACTTC. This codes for CASVPPDSPYEQYF.

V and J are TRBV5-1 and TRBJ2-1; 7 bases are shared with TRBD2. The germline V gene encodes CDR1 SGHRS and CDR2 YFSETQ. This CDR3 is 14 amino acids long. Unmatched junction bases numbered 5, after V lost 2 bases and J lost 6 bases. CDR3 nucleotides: TGCGCCAGCAGCTTCTCTGCGGGGGTCAATGAGCAGTTCTTC. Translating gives CASSFSAGVNEQFF.

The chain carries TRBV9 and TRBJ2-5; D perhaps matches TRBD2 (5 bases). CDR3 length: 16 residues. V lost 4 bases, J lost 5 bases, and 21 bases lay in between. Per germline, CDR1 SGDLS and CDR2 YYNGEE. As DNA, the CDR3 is TGTGCCAGCAGCCCCACGTCGTCGCGCGGGTGGGAGACCCAGTACTTC. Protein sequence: CASSPTSSRGWETQYF.

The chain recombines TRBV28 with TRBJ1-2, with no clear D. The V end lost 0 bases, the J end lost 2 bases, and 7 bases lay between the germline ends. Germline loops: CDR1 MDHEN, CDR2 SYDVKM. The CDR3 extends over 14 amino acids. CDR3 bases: TGTGCCAGCAGTTTATGGGGAGGGAACTATGGCTACACCTTC. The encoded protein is CASSLWGGNYGYTF.

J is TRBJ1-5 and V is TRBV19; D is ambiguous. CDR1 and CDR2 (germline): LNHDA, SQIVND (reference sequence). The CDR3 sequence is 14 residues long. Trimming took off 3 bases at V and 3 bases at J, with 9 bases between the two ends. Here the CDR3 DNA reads TGTGCCAGTAGTATCACCCGTTACAATCAGCCCCAGCATTTT. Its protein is CASSITRYNQPQHF.

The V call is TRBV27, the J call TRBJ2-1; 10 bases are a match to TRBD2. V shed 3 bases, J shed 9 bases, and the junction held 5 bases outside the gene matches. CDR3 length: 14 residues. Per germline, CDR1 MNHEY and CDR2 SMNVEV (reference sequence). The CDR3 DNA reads TGTGCCAGCAGTTTGCTAGCGGGAGCTCTTGAGCAGTTCTTC. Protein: CASSLLAGALEQFF.

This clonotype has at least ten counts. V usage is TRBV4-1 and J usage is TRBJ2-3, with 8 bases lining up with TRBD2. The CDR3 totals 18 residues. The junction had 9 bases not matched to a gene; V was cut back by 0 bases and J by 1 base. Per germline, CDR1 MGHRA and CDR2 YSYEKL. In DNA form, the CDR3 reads TGCGCCAGCAGCCAAGATATAGCGAGCGGGGGCCGCACAGATACGCAGTATTTT. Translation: CASSQDIASGGRTDTQYF.

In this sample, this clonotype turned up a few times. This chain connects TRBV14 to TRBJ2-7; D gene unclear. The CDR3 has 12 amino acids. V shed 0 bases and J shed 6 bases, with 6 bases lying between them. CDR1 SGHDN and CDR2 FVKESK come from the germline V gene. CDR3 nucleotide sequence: TGTGCCAGCAGCCAAGACCGTTTCGAGCAGTACTTC. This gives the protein CASSQDRFEQYF.

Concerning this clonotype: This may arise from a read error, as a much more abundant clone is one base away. For the CDR3, the DNA is TGCGCCAGCAGCTTGGTCCCTCGGACTAGCGGGGCACGGTCGCAGTATTTT. Its translation is CASSLVPRTSGARSQYF. The rearrangement uses TRBV5-1 and TRBJ2-3; 12 nucleotides match TRBD2. The germline gives CDR1 SGHRS, CDR2 YFSETQ. With 0 bases clipped from V and 10 bases from J, the junction kept 12 bases outside the gene matches. The CDR3 runs 17 residues.

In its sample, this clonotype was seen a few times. In nucleotides, the CDR3 is TGTGCCAGCAGCTTAACCACCGTCCACAACGAGCAGTACTTC. It is translated as CASSLTTVHNEQYF. V usage is TRBV7-9 and J usage is TRBJ2-7; no reliable D call. Trimming stripped 2 bases from V and 5 bases from J, with 13 bases between. The CDR3 loop spans 14 amino acids. Per germline, CDR1 SEHNR and CDR2 FQNEAQ (reference sequence).

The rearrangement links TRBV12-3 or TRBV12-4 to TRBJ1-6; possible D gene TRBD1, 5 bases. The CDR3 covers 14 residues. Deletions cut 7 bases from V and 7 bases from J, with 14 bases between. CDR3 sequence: CASTTGTLNSPLHF. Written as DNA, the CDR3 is TGTGCCAGCACCACCGGGACCTTGAATTCACCCCTCCACTTT.

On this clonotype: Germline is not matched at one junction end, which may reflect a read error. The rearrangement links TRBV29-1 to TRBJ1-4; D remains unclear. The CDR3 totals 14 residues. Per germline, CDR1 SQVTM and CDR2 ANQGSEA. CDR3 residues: CSVGVPATNEKRFF. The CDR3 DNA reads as TGCAGCGTTGGGGTTCCGGCAACTAATGAAAAACGGTTTTTT.

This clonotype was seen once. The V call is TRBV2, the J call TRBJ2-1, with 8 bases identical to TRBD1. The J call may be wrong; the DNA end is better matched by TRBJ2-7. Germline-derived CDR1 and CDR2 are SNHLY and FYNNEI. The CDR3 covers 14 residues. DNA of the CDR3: TGTGCCAGCAATCCGGACAGGGCAACTGTTGAGCAGTACTTC. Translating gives CASNPDRATVEQYF.

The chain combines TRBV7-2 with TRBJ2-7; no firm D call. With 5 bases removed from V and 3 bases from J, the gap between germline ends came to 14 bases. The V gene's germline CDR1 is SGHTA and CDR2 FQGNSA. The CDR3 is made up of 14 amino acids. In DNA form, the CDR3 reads TGTGCCAGCAGCCGGTCCCCACTTAGCTACGAGCAGTACTTC. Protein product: CASSRSPLSYEQYF.

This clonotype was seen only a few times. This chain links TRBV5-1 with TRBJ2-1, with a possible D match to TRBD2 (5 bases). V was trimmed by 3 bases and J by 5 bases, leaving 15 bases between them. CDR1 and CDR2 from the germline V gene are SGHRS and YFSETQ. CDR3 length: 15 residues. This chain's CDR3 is CASSYTGNLNNEQFF. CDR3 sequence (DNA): TGCGCCAGCAGCTACACCGGGAACTTAAACAATGAGCAGTTCTTC.